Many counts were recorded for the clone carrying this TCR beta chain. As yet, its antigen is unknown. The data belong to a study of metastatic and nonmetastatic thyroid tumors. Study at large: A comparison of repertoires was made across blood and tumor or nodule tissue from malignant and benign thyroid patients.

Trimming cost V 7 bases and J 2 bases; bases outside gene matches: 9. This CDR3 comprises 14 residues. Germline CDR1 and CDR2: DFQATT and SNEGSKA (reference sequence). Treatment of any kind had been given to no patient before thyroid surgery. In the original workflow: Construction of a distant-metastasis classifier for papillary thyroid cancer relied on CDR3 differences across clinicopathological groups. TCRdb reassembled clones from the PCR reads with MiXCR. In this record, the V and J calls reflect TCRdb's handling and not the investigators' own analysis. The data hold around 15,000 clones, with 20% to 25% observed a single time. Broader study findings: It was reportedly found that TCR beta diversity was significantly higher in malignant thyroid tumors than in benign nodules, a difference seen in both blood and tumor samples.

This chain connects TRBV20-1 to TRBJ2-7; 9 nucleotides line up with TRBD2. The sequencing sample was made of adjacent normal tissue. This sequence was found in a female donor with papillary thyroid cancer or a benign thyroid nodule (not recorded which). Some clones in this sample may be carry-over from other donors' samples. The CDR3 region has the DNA TGCAGTGTGGGGACTAGCAATCCCACCTACGAGCAGTACTTC. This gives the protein CSVGTSNPTYEQYF.